These T cell receptor beta chains were read from a single sample in a study of blood T cell repertoires in COVID-19. Assay: immunoSEQ multiplex PCR; the TCRdb copy retains only in-frame clones and omits some. Here the sample spans fewer than 300,000 clones, around 92% being singletons. The sequencing sample was made of peripheral blood. These receptors came from a person in their late teens or twenties with COVID-19, enrolled during active disease. The CDR3 runs from the conserved cysteine through the conserved F or W. Each record gives: CDR3 length, clone size, D gene, V gene, J gene, CDR3 DNA, CDR3 protein. D genes are given only for firm matches. Rows give clone size only sometimes, using once, few, many, or a class for an expanded clone.

CDR3 length: 16; clone size: NA; D gene: NA; V gene: TRBV5-6; J gene: TRBJ2-3; CDR3 DNA: TGTGCCAGCAGCTTGGTGCGGGCTTCTGCTACAGATACGCAGTATTTT; CDR3 protein: CASSLVRASATDTQYF
CDR3 length: 13; clone size: NA; D gene: NA; V gene: TRBV7-9; J gene: TRBJ2-3; CDR3 DNA: TGTGCCAGCAGCACAGGGTTAGCAGATACGCAGTATTTT; CDR3 protein: CASSTGLADTQYF
CDR3 length: 15; clone size: NA; D gene: TRBD1; V gene: TRBV5-6; J gene: TRBJ1-3; CDR3 DNA: TGTGCCAGCAGCTGGGGACAGGGACCCGGAAACACCATATATTTT; CDR3 protein: CASSWGQGPGNTIYF
CDR3 length: 15; clone size: NA; D gene: TRBD2; V gene: TRBV7-2; J gene: TRBJ2-1; CDR3 DNA: TGTGCCAGCACGACCCTAGCGGGAGGGAACAATGAGCAGTTCTTC; CDR3 protein: CASTTLAGGNNEQFF
CDR3 length: 16; clone size: NA; D gene: NA; V gene: TRBV7-9; J gene: TRBJ2-7; CDR3 DNA: TGTGCCAGCAGCTTATCCTCGGGTTCTTCCTTCTACGAGCAGTACTTC; CDR3 protein: CASSLSSGSSFYEQYF
CDR3 length: 12; clone size: NA; D gene: NA; V gene: TRBV10-2; J gene: TRBJ1-1; CDR3 DNA: TGCGCCAGCAGTCCCGGGAACACTGAAGCTTTCTTT; CDR3 protein: CASSPGNTEAFF
CDR3 length: 16; clone size: NA; D gene: TRBD1; V gene: TRBV5-5; J gene: TRBJ2-3; CDR3 DNA: TGTGCCAGCAGCCCCGGGACAGGGAGTTTCACAGATACGCAGTATTTT; CDR3 protein: CASSPGTGSFTDTQYF
CDR3 length: 15; clone size: NA; D gene: TRBD1; V gene: TRBV6-2/TRBV6-3; J gene: TRBJ2-7; CDR3 DNA: TGTGCCAGCAGTTACCAACCCGGGACAGTCTACGAGCAGTACTTC; CDR3 protein: CASSYQPGTVYEQYF
CDR3 length: 16; clone size: few; D gene: TRBD1; V gene: TRBV7-2; J gene: TRBJ1-6; CDR3 DNA: TGTGCCAGCAGCTTAGCGTGGACAGGGGGGGATTCACCCCTCCACTTT; CDR3 protein: CASSLAWTGGDSPLHF
CDR3 length: 16; clone size: NA; D gene: TRBD2; V gene: TRBV10-1; J gene: TRBJ2-7; CDR3 DNA: TGCGCCAGCAGTGGCCGCCCGGGACTAGCGGTGAGCGAGCAGTACTTC; CDR3 protein: CASSGRPGLAVSEQYF
CDR3 length: 12; clone size: NA; D gene: NA; V gene: TRBV29-1; J gene: TRBJ2-2; CDR3 DNA: TGCAGCGTTGTTGGTAATTCCGGGGAACTGTTTTTT; CDR3 protein: CSVVGNSGELFF
CDR3 length: 17; clone size: NA; D gene: TRBD1; V gene: TRBV7-6; J gene: TRBJ2-4; CDR3 DNA: TGTGCCAGCGCCAAATTACCCCCGAGACAGGGGGCGAACATTCAGTACTTC; CDR3 protein: CASAKLPPRQGANIQYF
CDR3 length: 15; clone size: NA; D gene: TRBD1; V gene: TRBV6-5; J gene: TRBJ2-7; CDR3 DNA: TGTGCCAGCAGTTACCGGGACAGGGGGCGTTACGAGCAGTACTTC; CDR3 protein: CASSYRDRGRYEQYF
CDR3 length: 15; clone size: NA; D gene: NA; V gene: TRBV5-5; J gene: TRBJ1-1; CDR3 DNA: TGTGCCAGCAGCTCAACAGGAACAAGGACCACTGAAGCTTTCTTT; CDR3 protein: CASSSTGTRTTEAFF
CDR3 length: 14; clone size: NA; D gene: NA; V gene: TRBV28; J gene: TRBJ2-7; CDR3 DNA: TGTGCCAGCAGTTTGGGCGCATCCATCTACGAGCAGTACTTC; CDR3 protein: CASSLGASIYEQYF
CDR3 length: 15; clone size: NA; D gene: TRBD2; V gene: TRBV15; J gene: TRBJ2-5; CDR3 DNA: TGTGCCACCAGCACCCTAATTAGCGGGGCGGAGACCCAGTACTTC; CDR3 protein: CATSTLISGAETQYF
CDR3 length: 16; clone size: NA; D gene: NA; V gene: TRBV7-2; J gene: TRBJ1-5; CDR3 DNA: TGTGCCAGCAGCTTAGCCGTAGGGGTCAGCAATCAGCCCCAGCATTTT; CDR3 protein: CASSLAVGVSNQPQHF
CDR3 length: 15; clone size: NA; D gene: NA; V gene: TRBV6-5; J gene: TRBJ2-7; CDR3 DNA: TGTGCCAGCAGTTACTCCGGCGACGCGGGATACGAGCAGTACTTC; CDR3 protein: CASSYSGDAGYEQYF
CDR3 length: 15; clone size: once; D gene: NA; V gene: TRBV6-2/TRBV6-3; J gene: TRBJ1-5; CDR3 DNA: TGTGCCAGCAGTCGGCTACAGGGCGGGAGTCAGCCCCAGCATTTT; CDR3 protein: CASSRLQGGSQPQHF
CDR3 length: 15; clone size: NA; D gene: TRBD1; V gene: TRBV4-3; J gene: TRBJ1-2; CDR3 DNA: TGCGCCAGCTGCCTGGACAGGGGCCTTGGCTATGGCTACACCTTC; CDR3 protein: CASCLDRGLGYGYTF
CDR3 length: 17; clone size: NA; D gene: NA; V gene: TRBV4-1; J gene: TRBJ2-5; CDR3 DNA: TGCGCCAGCAGCCAAGATGAGAGGCGCGGCGCTCAAGAGACCCAGTACTTC; CDR3 protein: CASSQDERRGAQETQYF
CDR3 length: 13; clone size: NA; D gene: NA; V gene: TRBV30; J gene: TRBJ2-3; CDR3 DNA: TGTGCCTGGAGTGGGGGAGGATCAGATACGCAGTATTTT; CDR3 protein: CAWSGGGSDTQYF
CDR3 length: 14; clone size: NA; D gene: NA; V gene: TRBV3-1/TRBV3-2; J gene: TRBJ2-1; CDR3 DNA: TGTGCCAGCAGCCAAGATGCCAGGTACAATGAGCAGTTCTTC; CDR3 protein: CASSQDARYNEQFF
CDR3 length: 14; clone size: NA; D gene: NA; V gene: TRBV24-1; J gene: TRBJ2-5; CDR3 DNA: TGTGCCACCAGTGAGCGGGCGCGAGGGGAGACCCAGTACTTC; CDR3 protein: CATSERARGETQYF
CDR3 length: 17; clone size: NA; D gene: TRBD2; V gene: TRBV5-1; J gene: TRBJ2-3; CDR3 DNA: TGCGCCAGCAGCTTTGGACTAGCGGGCATCTTAGCAGATACGCAGTATTTT; CDR3 protein: CASSFGLAGILADTQYF
CDR3 length: 13; clone size: NA; D gene: TRBD1; V gene: TRBV29-1; J gene: TRBJ2-7; CDR3 DNA: TGCAGCGTTGACGGGGACAGCCCCTACGAGCAGTACTTC; CDR3 protein: CSVDGDSPYEQYF
CDR3 length: 14; clone size: NA; D gene: TRBD1; V gene: TRBV9; J gene: TRBJ1-2; CDR3 DNA: TGTGCCAGCAGCGTAGGGACAGGGGACTATGGCTACACCTTC; CDR3 protein: CASSVGTGDYGYTF
CDR3 length: 14; clone size: NA; D gene: NA; V gene: TRBV5-1; J gene: TRBJ2-1; CDR3 DNA: TGCGCCAGCAGCTTTGGTGGCAGGGATTATGAGCAGTTCTTC; CDR3 protein: CASSFGGRDYEQFF
CDR3 length: 14; clone size: NA; D gene: NA; V gene: TRBV2; J gene: TRBJ2-3; CDR3 DNA: TGTGCCAGCGGTCGGGGGAGTGGAACAGATACGCAGTATTTT; CDR3 protein: CASGRGSGTDTQYF
CDR3 length: 14; clone size: NA; D gene: TRBD1; V gene: TRBV3-1/TRBV3-2; J gene: TRBJ1-1; CDR3 DNA: TGTGCCAGCACCTCGTTAGGGGGCGGCACTGAAGCTTTCTTT; CDR3 protein: CASTSLGGGTEAFF
CDR3 length: 16; clone size: NA; D gene: NA; V gene: TRBV19; J gene: TRBJ1-3; CDR3 DNA: TGTGCCAGTAGTTCGGCCGGGACATACTCTGGAAACACCATATATTTT; CDR3 protein: CASSSAGTYSGNTIYF
CDR3 length: 14; clone size: NA; D gene: NA; V gene: TRBV9; J gene: TRBJ2-3; CDR3 DNA: TGTGCCAGCAGCGTAGAATCTTTCACAGATACGCAGTATTTT; CDR3 protein: CASSVESFTDTQYF
CDR3 length: 14; clone size: NA; D gene: NA; V gene: TRBV6-5; J gene: TRBJ1-6; CDR3 DNA: TGTGCCAGCAGTTACTCGTTCGGGGGATCACCCCTCCACTTT; CDR3 protein: CASSYSFGGSPLHF
CDR3 length: 15; clone size: NA; D gene: TRBD1; V gene: TRBV27; J gene: TRBJ2-5; CDR3 DNA: TGTGCCAGCAGCTCCGGGACAGGGGGGAGGGAGACCCAGTACTTC; CDR3 protein: CASSSGTGGRETQYF
CDR3 length: 15; clone size: NA; D gene: TRBD2; V gene: TRBV9; J gene: TRBJ2-7; CDR3 DNA: TGTGCCAGCAGCGTATCTAGCGGGAGTGCGGGGGAGCAGTACTTC; CDR3 protein: CASSVSSGSAGEQYF
CDR3 length: 15; clone size: NA; D gene: NA; V gene: TRBV6-5; J gene: TRBJ1-6; CDR3 DNA: TGTGCCAGCAGTTACTCGAGAAGGGGGAATTTGGCCCTCCACTTT; CDR3 protein: CASSYSRRGNLALHF
CDR3 length: 15; clone size: NA; D gene: NA; V gene: TRBV24-1; J gene: TRBJ2-5; CDR3 DNA: TGTGCCACCAGTGATCGACATAAGTTGAGCGAGACCCAGTACTTC; CDR3 protein: CATSDRHKLSETQYF
CDR3 length: 15; clone size: NA; D gene: TRBD1; V gene: TRBV15; J gene: TRBJ1-5; CDR3 DNA: TGTGCCACCAGCAGGGACAGGCCGGGCAATCAGCCCCAGCATTTT; CDR3 protein: CATSRDRPGNQPQHF
CDR3 length: 16; clone size: NA; D gene: NA; V gene: TRBV6-5; J gene: TRBJ1-2; CDR3 DNA: TGTGCCAGCAGTTACGATCTCCCAGGGGCCTACTATGGCTACACCTTC; CDR3 protein: CASSYDLPGAYYGYTF
CDR3 length: 13; clone size: NA; D gene: TRBD2; V gene: TRBV7-2; J gene: TRBJ2-1; CDR3 DNA: TGTGCCACTATCGCCCTAGCGGGGTATGAGCAGTTCTTC; CDR3 protein: CATIALAGYEQFF
CDR3 length: 13; clone size: NA; D gene: NA; V gene: TRBV6-1; J gene: TRBJ1-5; CDR3 DNA: TGTGCCAGCAGTGACCCACAGGGTCAGCCCCAGCATTTT; CDR3 protein: CASSDPQGQPQHF
CDR3 length: 15; clone size: few; D gene: TRBD2; V gene: TRBV7-9; J gene: TRBJ2-1; CDR3 DNA: TGTGCCAGCAGCTCCTCAGCGGGAGGGCCGGTTGAGCAGTTCTTC; CDR3 protein: CASSSSAGGPVEQFF
CDR3 length: 17; clone size: NA; D gene: NA; V gene: TRBV18; J gene: TRBJ1-1; CDR3 DNA: TGTGCCAGCTCACAATGGGAATGGGGGGGTATGAGCACTGAAGCTTTCTTT; CDR3 protein: CASSQWEWGGMSTEAFF
CDR3 length: 16; clone size: NA; D gene: NA; V gene: TRBV3-1/TRBV3-2; J gene: TRBJ2-3; CDR3 DNA: TGTGCCAGCAGCCAAGATGGTGGTGGGAGTCAAGATACGCAGTATTTT; CDR3 protein: CASSQDGGGSQDTQYF
CDR3 length: 14; clone size: NA; D gene: TRBD1; V gene: TRBV5-1; J gene: TRBJ1-2; CDR3 DNA: TGCGCCAGCAGCCCGGGGACAGGGAACTATGGCTACACCTTC; CDR3 protein: CASSPGTGNYGYTF
CDR3 length: 16; clone size: NA; D gene: NA; V gene: TRBV27; J gene: TRBJ2-2; CDR3 DNA: TGTGCCAGCAGTTTATGGGAGGCGGGGAGCACCGGGGAGCTGTTTTTT; CDR3 protein: CASSLWEAGSTGELFF
CDR3 length: 14; clone size: NA; D gene: NA; V gene: TRBV6-5; J gene: TRBJ2-7; CDR3 DNA: TGTGCCAGCAACGAAGGGGGAACCTCCTACGAGCAGTACTTC; CDR3 protein: CASNEGGTSYEQYF
CDR3 length: 12; clone size: NA; D gene: NA; V gene: TRBV6-2/TRBV6-3; J gene: TRBJ2-7; CDR3 DNA: TGTGCCAGCAGTTACACGGAGGGCGAGCAGTACTTC; CDR3 protein: CASSYTEGEQYF
CDR3 length: 13; clone size: once; D gene: TRBD1; V gene: TRBV7-9; J gene: TRBJ1-6; CDR3 DNA: TGTGCCAGCAGTCGACAGGGCGGTTCACCCCTCCACTTT; CDR3 protein: CASSRQGGSPLHF
CDR3 length: 17; clone size: NA; D gene: TRBD2; V gene: TRBV5-1; J gene: TRBJ2-1; CDR3 DNA: TGCGCCAGCAGCTTGGGGCTTACTAGCGGGGAGGAAGGTGAGCAGTTCTTC; CDR3 protein: CASSLGLTSGEEGEQFF